The 12 T cell receptor beta chains listed next were all sequenced from one sample in a study of blood T cell repertoires in COVID-19. TCRdb's table, derived via immunoSEQ multiplex PCR, lists solely in-frame clones and lacks some. Of 200,000 to 250,000 clones listed, 80% to 95% are singletons. The sequenced sample consisted of peripheral blood. These receptors were collected from a man in his thirties or forties with COVID-19, enrolled during active disease.

This clone was observed a single time. The chain couples TRBV11-2 to TRBJ1-6, with TRBD1 matching over 8 bases. The CDR3 consists of 15 residues. CDR1 and CDR2 from the germline V gene are SGHAT and FQNNGV. The V and J ends lost 4 bases and 4 bases, in that order; junction bases with no gene match: 3. CDR3 protein: CASSSGQGYNSPLHF. DNA of the CDR3: TGTGCCAGCAGCTCCGGACAGGGATATAATTCACCCCTCCACTTT. The whole variable domain, filled in from reference TRBV11-2 and TRBJ1-6, reads EAGVAQSPRYKIIEKRQSVAFWCNPISGHATLYWYQQILGQGPKLLIQFQNNGVVDDSQLPKDRFSAERLKGVDSTLKIQPAKLEDSAVYLCASSSGQGYNSPLHFGNGTRLTVT.

The genes are TRBV7-3 and TRBJ2-5; D is possibly TRBD1 (6 bases). The CDR3 is 16 amino acids. The V gene lost 5 bases and the J gene lost 6 bases, with 22 bases spanning the gap. Per the germline V gene, CDR1 is SGHTA and CDR2 is FQGTGA. As DNA, the CDR3 is TGTGCCAGCAGCCCCTACGCAGGGGCTCTAGGAAAGACCCAGTACTTC. It is translated as CASSPYAGALGKTQYF.

The chain has TRBV4-1 and TRBJ1-4; 9 bases map to TRBD1. This CDR3 has 16 residues. V lost 6 bases and J lost 10; bases outside the gene matches: 15. Germline V CDR1 and CDR2: MGHRA, YSYEKL. The CDR3 sequence is CASSQNRDRVLTKLFF. For the CDR3, the DNA is TGCGCCAGCAGTCAAAACCGGGACAGGGTGTTAACAAAACTGTTTTTT.

CDR3 bases: TGTGCCAGCAGTTTAATCGGGAACACTGAAGCTTTCTTT. This sequence encodes CASSLIGNTEAFF. The rearrangement joins TRBV27 to TRBJ1-1, with D hard to call. The CDR3 has 13 amino acids. CDR1 is MNHEY and CDR2 is SMNVEV in the germline V gene (reference sequence). The ends were cut back, 2 bases at V and 1 base at J, with 5 bases in the middle.

The V gene is TRBV19, the J gene TRBJ1-5; tentative D call: TRBD1 (6 bases). Germline V lookup: CDR1 LNHDA, CDR2 SQIVND (reference sequence). V lost 6 bases to trimming and J lost 0 bases, with 12 bases between them. The CDR3 is 15 amino acids. Here the CDR3 reads CASRGHLNSNQPQHF. The CDR3 coding sequence is TGTGCCAGTAGGGGACACTTAAATAGCAATCAGCCCCAGCATTTT.

The chain is built from TRBV3-1 (or the pseudogene TRBV3-2) and TRBJ1-6; 8 nucleotides agree with TRBD1. The ends lost 0 bases at V and 8 bases at J; junction bases unmatched: 6. This CDR3 region has 16 residues. From germline, CDR1 is LGHDT and CDR2 YNNKEL (reference sequence). The CDR3 sequence: CASSQDAGGADSPLHF. DNA for the CDR3: TGTGCCAGCAGCCAAGATGCAGGGGGCGCGGATTCACCCCTCCACTTT.

V gene TRBV11-3 combines with J gene TRBJ2-7; maybe TRBD2 (5 bases). Germline loops: CDR1 SGHNT, CDR2 YENEEA. CDR3 length: 13 amino acids. Trimming pared 5 bases from V and 4 bases from J, leaving 12 bases between. CDR3 DNA sequence: TGTGCCAGCAGCCGAGAGTCGGGGTACGAGCAGTACTTC. It is translated as CASSRESGYEQYF.

This sequence joins TRBV27 and TRBJ2-7; 8 positions agree with TRBD1. Germline V gene sequence: CDR1 MNHEY, CDR2 SMNVEV (reference sequence). The CDR3 loop spans 14 amino acids. The junction had 6 bases not matched to a gene; V was cut back by 2 bases and J by 6 bases. This CDR3 reads CASSLEQGAFEQYF. CDR3 sequence (DNA): TGTGCCAGCAGTTTAGAGCAGGGGGCGTTCGAGCAGTACTTC.

This sequence joins TRBV19 and TRBJ2-5; TRBD1 aligns across 9 bases. The germline CDR1 and CDR2 sequences are LNHDA and SQIVND (reference sequence). The junction had 5 bases not matched to a gene; V was cut back by 4 bases and J by 5 bases. The CDR3 sequence is 14 residues long. The CDR3 coding sequence is TGTGCCAGTAGTAAGAACAGGGGGCGCGAGACCCAGTACTTC. Amino acid sequence: CASSKNRGRETQYF.

The chain couples TRBV4-1 to TRBJ2-1; 9 bases line up with TRBD2. Germline-derived CDR1 and CDR2 are MGHRA and YSYEKL. CDR3 length: 16 amino acids. J gave up 7 bases and V 1 base, and 8 bases lay outside the gene matches. The CDR3 coding sequence is TGCGCCAGCAGCCAAGTCGGGCGGGGGGGCCAAAATGAGCAGTTCTTC. Translation gives CASSQVGRGGQNEQFF.

The rearrangement links TRBV16 to TRBJ2-1; 8 nucleotides line up with TRBD2. Looked up from germline, CDR1 is KGHSY and CDR2 is FQNENV. The CDR3 covers 14 residues. The trim removed 6 bases at V and 8 bases at J, leaving 9 bases unmatched. CDR3 region: CASRLKLGGDEQFF. CDR3 DNA: TGTGCCAGCAGACTTAAACTCGGGGGGGATGAGCAGTTCTTC.

The chain employs TRBV3-1 (or the pseudogene TRBV3-2) and TRBJ2-4; 12 bases map to TRBD2. The CDR3 length is 17 residues. Losses at the gene ends were 4 bases for V and 6 bases for J; bases not matched to a gene: 10. Germline V gives CDR1 LGHDT, CDR2 YNNKEL (reference sequence). CDR3 region: CASSPPRTSGDRNIQYF. The CDR3 nucleotides are TGTGCCAGCAGCCCCCCACGGACTAGCGGGGATAGAAACATTCAGTACTTC.